These 28 T cell receptor beta chains share one sample of origin, sequenced in a study of shared clonotypes between healthy human individuals. TCRdb's table, derived via immunoSEQ multiplex PCR, lists solely in-frame clones and lacks some. Among hundreds of thousands of clones, about 74% were seen once, and the ten largest hold about 1.8%. The sequenced material came from memory CD4+ T cells sorted from blood. The sample's subset: CD45RA-negative fraction. Receptors originate from a woman in her 30s in good health.

This clone was detected only once. V and J are TRBV10-3 and TRBJ2-3, with TRBD1 matching over 7 bases. The CDR3 is made up of 13 amino acids. Germline CDR1 and CDR2: ENHRY and SYGVKD. The ends lost 10 bases at V and 5 bases at J; junction bases unmatched: 9. The CDR3 bases are TGTGCCACCAGCCGTACAGGGGAAGATACGCAGTATTTT. This sequence encodes CATSRTGEDTQYF.

V and J are TRBV10-1 and TRBJ2-2; the D gene is possibly TRBD2 (6 bases). The CDR3 contains 15 residues. Germline V gives CDR1 WNHNN, CDR2 SYGVQD (reference sequence). V gave up 6 bases and J gave up 2 bases, with 13 bases separating them. CDR3 protein: CASSLAGINTGELFF. The CDR3 bases are TGCGCCAGCAGCCTCGCGGGGATTAACACCGGGGAGCTGTTTTTT.

The chain employs TRBV5-1 and TRBJ2-5; maybe TRBD1 (6 bases). Trimming stripped 3 bases from V and 2 bases from J, with 14 bases between. This CDR3 comprises 15 residues. CDR1 and CDR2 from the germline V gene are SGHRS and YFSETQ. The CDR3 nucleotides are TGCGCCAGCAGCTCGGGCAGGGGCGGACAAGAGACCCAGTACTTC. This gives the protein CASSSGRGGQETQYF.

V is TRBV9 and J is TRBJ2-2; D gene uncertain. Trimming removed 0 bases from V and 0 bases from J, with 6 bases in between. In germline, CDR1 is SGDLS, CDR2 YYNGEE. CDR3 size: 15 residues. CDR3 in amino acids: CASSVGNANTGELFF. CDR3 sequence (DNA): TGTGCCAGCAGCGTAGGGAACGCGAACACCGGGGAGCTGTTTTTT.

This rearrangement joins TRBV18 to TRBJ1-5, with D possibly matching TRBD1 (6 bases). V was shortened by 3 bases and J by 0 bases, with 12 bases between the two germline ends. This CDR3 comprises 16 residues. Germline assignment: CDR1 KGHSH and CDR2 LQKENI. CDR3 in DNA: TGTGCCAGCTCACCGACAGGAAAGAATAGCAATCAGCCCCAGCATTTT. Translating gives CASSPTGKNSNQPQHF.

The rearrangement joins TRBV6-1 to TRBJ2-3; D remains ambiguous. The ends were cut back, 6 bases at V and 0 bases at J, with 10 bases in the middle. The germline gives CDR1 MNHNS, CDR2 SASEGT. The CDR3 sequence is 14 residues long. This CDR3 reads CASRQVFSTDTQYF. The DNA of the CDR3 is TGTGCCAGCAGGCAGGTTTTTAGCACAGATACGCAGTATTTT.

V gene TRBV7-3 combines with J gene TRBJ2-6, with 7 positions matching TRBD2. The CDR3 runs 20 residues. Trimming took 5 bases from V and 0 from J; bases not matched to a gene: 16. CDR1 and CDR2 (germline): SGHTA, FQGTGA. CDR3 residues: CASSPTPLGGSGSGANVLTF. DNA for the CDR3: TGTGCCAGCAGCCCGACCCCACTGGGAGGGAGTGGCTCTGGGGCCAACGTCCTGACTTTC.

J is TRBJ1-1 and V is TRBV5-1; D gene unclear. V was clipped by 4 bases and J by 4 bases, with 14 bases between them. CDR1 and CDR2 (germline): SGHRS, YFSETQ. The CDR3 sequence is 14 residues long. The CDR3 region is CASSAREGSTEAFF. CDR3 sequence (DNA): TGCGCCAGCAGCGCCCGGGAGGGAAGCACTGAAGCTTTCTTT.

The genes are TRBV28 and TRBJ1-2; D unresolved. V gave up 3 bases and J gave up 5 bases, with 7 bases separating them. Per germline, CDR1 MDHEN and CDR2 SYDVKM. CDR3 size: 12 residues. This chain's CDR3 is CASSFYRYGYTF. CDR3 in DNA: TGTGCCAGCAGTTTTTATCGGTATGGCTACACCTTC.

The rearrangement uses TRBV5-1 and TRBJ2-6, with a possible D match to TRBD1 (5 bases). Between the trimmed V and J ends, which lost 4 bases and 0 bases, there was a span of 11 bases. The CDR3 loop spans 16 amino acids. Per germline, CDR1 SGHRS and CDR2 YFSETQ. The CDR3 DNA sequence: TGCGCCAGCAGCGTTCAGGGCTCCTCTGGGGCCAACGTCCTGACTTTC. This gives the protein CASSVQGSSGANVLTF.

The V call is TRBV7-9, the J call TRBJ1-1, with 8 bases lining up with TRBD1. The CDR3 consists of 15 residues. Looked up from germline, CDR1 is SEHNR and CDR2 is FQNEAQ (reference sequence). Germline trimming cut 6 bases from V and 4 bases from J; bases unmatched to any gene: 10. DNA of the CDR3: TGTGCCAGCAGAAGGCAGGGGGCGCTGGGCACTGAAGCTTTCTTT. It encodes CASRRQGALGTEAFF.

This clone came up a few times. The genes are TRBV5-1 and TRBJ2-7; possible D gene TRBD1, 5 bases. V was cut by 4 bases and J by 3 bases, with 11 bases left in between. The CDR3 has 13 residues. From germline, CDR1 is SGHRS and CDR2 YFSETQ. The CDR3 reads CASSPGHYYEQYF. In DNA, the CDR3 is TGCGCCAGCAGCCCCGGACACTACTACGAGCAGTACTTC. Full variable domain (outside the CDR3, taken from reference TRBV5-1 and TRBJ2-7): KAGVTQTPRYLIKTRGQQVTLSCSPISGHRSVSWYQQTPGQGLQFLFEYFSETQRNKGNFPGRFSGRQFSNSRSEMNVSTLELGDSALYLCASSPGHYYEQYFGPGTRLTVT.

This clone was seen a handful of times. The rearrangement links TRBV7-7 to TRBJ2-5; tentative D call: TRBD2 (5 bases). Trimming stripped 4 bases from V and 7 bases from J, with 22 bases between. The CDR3 contains 16 residues. Looked up from germline, CDR1 is SSHAT and CDR2 is FNYEAQ (reference sequence). CDR3 residues: CASSSTAGESIGTQYF. In nucleotides, the CDR3 is TGTGCCAGCAGCTCTACCGCCGGGGAGAGTATCGGGACCCAGTACTTC.

This clone was seen many times. Other DNA sequences of this sample code for an identical CDR3. The rearrangement links TRBV7-9 to TRBJ2-7; 7 bases match TRBD2. Germline lookup yields CDR1 SEHNR and CDR2 FQNEAQ (reference sequence). The CDR3 totals 13 residues. The junction had 5 bases not matched to a gene; V was cut back by 5 bases and J by 4 bases. CDR3 DNA: TGTGCCAGCAGCCCCGGACTAGTATACGAGCAGTACTTC. Amino acids: CASSPGLVYEQYF.

This sequence joins TRBV30 and TRBJ2-1; maybe TRBD1 (8 bases). Looked up from germline, CDR1 is GTSNPN and CDR2 is SVGIG (reference sequence). V was pared by 0 bases and J by 9 bases, with 21 bases between. The CDR3 spans 16 residues. The CDR3 protein is CAWSVQGGLVRAEQFF. The CDR3 DNA is TGTGCCTGGAGTGTACAGGGGGGGCTAGTCAGGGCTGAGCAGTTCTTC.

The chain joins TRBV7-6 to TRBJ2-1, with 7 bases identical to TRBD2. The junction had 6 bases not matched to a gene; V was cut back by 1 base and J by 3 bases. The length of the CDR3 is 16 residues. Germline V gives CDR1 SGHVS, CDR2 FNYEAQ. CDR3 in amino acids: CASSLDLRENYNEQFF. The CDR3 bases are TGTGCCAGCAGCTTAGACTTGCGGGAGAACTACAATGAGCAGTTCTTC.

This clone was detected a few times. This chain joins TRBV7-6 and TRBJ2-2, with unresolved D. V was clipped by 4 bases and J by 6 bases, with 12 bases between them. The germline CDR1 and CDR2 sequences are SGHVS and FNYEAQ. The CDR3 extends over 14 amino acids. The CDR3 loop reads CASSSSNGAGELFF. The CDR3 DNA reads as TGTGCCAGCAGCTCATCTAATGGGGCCGGGGAGCTGTTTTTT.

V gene TRBV2 combines with J gene TRBJ1-5, with a weak D call TRBD1 (5 bases). The V gene lost 10 bases and the J gene lost 5 bases, with 15 bases spanning the gap. The germline V gene has CDR1 SNHLY and CDR2 FYNNEI. CDR3 length: 13 amino acids. The CDR3 nucleotides are TGTGCCACCAAGGGGCAGGATCATCAGCCCCAGCATTTT. Its protein product is CATKGQDHQPQHF.

The V gene is TRBV10-3, the J gene TRBJ2-1, with 14 bases lining up with TRBD2. The ends lost 7 bases at V and 7 bases at J; junction bases unmatched: 9. The V gene's germline CDR1 is ENHRY and CDR2 SYGVKD. The CDR3 spans 16 residues. The CDR3 DNA follows: TGTGCCATCACCGACCGGCGGACTAGCGGGAGGAATGAGCAGTTCTTC. Translation gives CAITDRRTSGRNEQFF.

This chain links TRBV2 with TRBJ1-5; 7 nucleotides agree with TRBD1. Losses at the gene ends were 6 bases for V and 4 bases for J; bases not matched to a gene: 9. The CDR3 sequence is 15 residues long. In germline, CDR1 is SNHLY, CDR2 FYNNEI. CDR3 sequence reads: CASRKEGQANQPQHF. In DNA form, the CDR3 reads TGTGCCAGCAGGAAAGAAGGACAGGCTAATCAGCCCCAGCATTTT.

V gene TRBV28 combines with J gene TRBJ1-4; D is uncertain. Germline values: CDR1 MDHEN, CDR2 SYDVKM. The V end lost 9 bases, the J end lost 0 bases, and 11 bases lay between the germline ends. The CDR3 covers 14 residues. Here the CDR3 reads CASGLSATNEKLFF. Written as DNA, the CDR3 is TGTGCCAGTGGTCTTAGTGCAACTAATGAAAAACTGTTTTTT.

Notes on this clone: This sample includes further DNA sequences coding for the same CDR3. This chain links TRBV4-2 with TRBJ1-2; D gene unclear. With 0 bases removed from V and 0 bases from J, the gap between germline ends came to 11 bases. This CDR3 comprises 16 residues. Per germline, CDR1 LGHNA and CDR2 YNFKEQ. The CDR3 region is CASSQDPTATNYGYTF. Here the CDR3 DNA reads TGTGCCAGCAGCCAAGATCCTACGGCGACTAACTATGGCTACACCTTC.

This CDR3 reads CASSPHLVGQGAGGYTF. As DNA, the CDR3 is TGCGCCAGCAGCCCTCATTTGGTGGGACAGGGGGCCGGTGGCTACACCTTC. The chain is built from TRBV4-1 and TRBJ1-2, with 12 bases identical to TRBD1. The junction had 13 bases not matched to a gene; V was cut back by 4 bases and J by 7 bases. Germline V lookup: CDR1 MGHRA, CDR2 YSYEKL. The CDR3 has 17 amino acids.

The chain joins TRBV2 to TRBJ2-7; D uncertain. CDR1 SNHLY and CDR2 FYNNEI come from the germline V gene. Deletions cut 3 bases from V and 0 bases from J, with 6 bases between. This CDR3 has 13 amino acids. In nucleotides, the CDR3 is TGTGCCAGCAGTGACGGCTTCTCCTACGAGCAGTACTTC. Protein sequence: CASSDGFSYEQYF.

This clone was counted only a few times. This chain uses TRBV4-1 with TRBJ1-3; D is unclear. The germline CDR1 and CDR2 sequences are MGHRA and YSYEKL. V gave up 0 bases and J gave up 4 bases, with 13 bases separating them. The CDR3 is made up of 16 amino acids. Here the CDR3 DNA reads TGCGCCAGCAGCCAAGAAGGATCTTTAATGGGAAACACCATATATTTT. It translates to CASSQEGSLMGNTIYF.

In this sample, this clone turned up once. V and J are TRBV6-4 and TRBJ2-3; D is unresolved. This CDR3 has 14 amino acids. Trimming removed 6 bases at V and 1 base at J, with 11 bases between. CDR1 is MRHNA and CDR2 is SNTAGT in the germline V gene. This chain's CDR3 is CASSPGWGTDTQYF. CDR3 in DNA: TGTGCCAGCAGCCCGGGCTGGGGCACAGATACGCAGTATTTT.

CDR3 nucleotide sequence: TGTGCCAGCTCACAGGACAGCAAAGCTTTAAACACCATATATTTT. Translated: CASSQDSKALNTIYF. The chain combines TRBV18 with TRBJ1-3; maybe TRBD1 (6 bases). The CDR3 spans 15 residues. V shed 4 bases and J shed 6 bases, with 16 bases lying between them. Germline values: CDR1 KGHSH, CDR2 LQKENI.

The chain uses TRBV19 and TRBJ2-2; possible D gene TRBD2, 6 bases. V lost 11 bases, J lost 2 bases, and 15 bases lay in between. CDR1 LNHDA and CDR2 SQIVND come from the germline V gene (reference sequence). The CDR3 totals 14 residues. CDR3 coding DNA: TGTGCCGGGAGGCTCCAGTATAACACCGGGGAGCTGTTTTTT. Its translation is CAGRLQYNTGELFF.